The T cell receptor (beta chain) under discussion was sequenced for a study of OX40 agonist ivuxolimab in advanced cancers. Turning to the overall study: The costimulatory receptor OX40 (CD134) was targeted by ivuxolimab, a fully human IgG2 agonistic monoclonal antibody. Intravenous ivuxolimab was administered to patients every 2 weeks at six dose levels: 0.01, 0.1, 0.3, 1.5, 3 and 10 mg/kg. Of the 50 or so patients in dose escalation, 19 had hepatocellular carcinoma, around 15 had melanoma, 9 had renal cell carcinoma and 9 had head and neck cancer. In the dose-escalation cohort, 82.7% of patients were male, and the mean age was approximately 60 years, with a range of roughly 23 to 85. Patients were allowed to have had prior anti-PD-1, anti-PD-L1 or anti-CTLA-4 therapy, and 40% of the dose-escalation patients had previously received checkpoint inhibitors. Partial responses occurred in three dose-escalation patients, of whom one had hepatocellular carcinoma and two had cutaneous melanoma. Peripheral TCRbeta sequencing was intended to test whether TCR sequence diversity was altered and clonal T-cell expansion was caused by ivuxolimab. The monotherapy dose-escalation portion (N ≈ 50 patients) of the phase I ivuxolimab trial is reported in the paper. Points the paper makes about the study in general: At doses of 0.1 to 3.0 mg/kg, clonal expansion of both CD4+ and CD8+ blood T cells was observed from baseline to week 6. In partial responders in the 0.1-3.0 mg/kg groups, normalized peripheral clonal expansion was found to be among the lowest, especially among CD8+ T cells. Low levels of normalized T-cell clonal expansion were also seen in some patients who did not respond. Which antigens the clonally expanded peripheral T cells were specific for was not determined. After ivuxolimab, CD8+ T cells had more expanded clones than CD4+ T cells on average.

The germline V gene provides CDR1 SNHLY and CDR2 FYNNEI. V is pruned by 5 bases and J by 8 bases, leaving 12 bases of the junction without a gene match. The CDR3 spans 15 residues, from the cysteine through the phenylalanine. The only DNA kept is the CDR3, 45 bases in frame from the first base. For sequencing of the TCRbeta CDR3 region, genomic DNA was extracted from the sorted cells. The immunoSEQ Assay was used for sequencing of TCRbeta CDR3 regions. TCRdb took this table from immuneACCESS and kept in-frame rearrangements with V and J called. Such tables lack part of the clones; where checked against another copy, unresolved V genes explain under half of the gap, and the rest is unexplained. This sample comprises around 67,000 clones, about 80% of them detected only once. The top ten constitute more than 1% of the sample. Patients with a history of autoimmune disease or receiving systemic immunosuppression were excluded from the trial. Peripheral blood for TCR sequencing was drawn from every dose cohort at baseline, at cycle 4 day 1 and at cycle 7 day 1. The samples were drawn from a first-in-human, open-label, multicenter phase I dose-escalation trial of ivuxolimab. Adults with locally advanced or metastatic melanoma, renal cell, hepatocellular, or head and neck squamous cell carcinoma were enrolled in the trial. Before TCR sequencing, CD4+ and CD8+ T cells were separately sorted from peripheral blood.

A remark on this clone: Which antigen it targets is not known. The record has no base qualities; no much larger clone is one base away.

This chain joins TRBV2 to TRBJ2-1; 7 bases in the junction line up with TRBD1. This TCR was recovered from an adult with an advanced solid tumor such as melanoma, head and neck, liver or kidney cancer. The sample consisted of CD4+ or CD8+ T cells sorted from blood, taken in a trial of the OX40 agonist ivuxolimab. The bases are TGTGCCAGCAGTCCCGGGACAGCCCAATTCGATGAGCAGTTCTTC. Its amino acids are CASSPGTAQFDEQFF.